This T cell receptor beta chain was profiled in a study of OX40 agonist ivuxolimab in advanced cancers. For the study at large: An agonistic human IgG2 monoclonal antibody against OX40 (CD134) was given. The study gave patients intravenous ivuxolimab at 0.01 to 10 mg/kg every 2 weeks. Three dose-escalation patients had partial responses: one with hepatocellular carcinoma and two with cutaneous melanoma.

From germline, CDR1 is MNHNY and CDR2 SVGAGI (reference sequence). The CDR3 length is 15 residues. Trimming took 5 bases from V and 5 from J; bases not matched to a gene: 11. TCRdb keeps only in-frame clones here, not all; method: immunoSEQ multiplex PCR. The data show fewer than 45,000 clones, approximately 90% seen once. Sequencing used CD4+ or CD8+ T cells sorted from blood, obtained in a trial of the OX40 agonist ivuxolimab. The rearrangement joins TRBV6-6 to TRBJ2-7, with 8 bases lining up with TRBD1. This receptor was obtained from an adult with an advanced solid tumor such as melanoma, head and neck, liver or kidney cancer. In DNA, the CDR3 is TGTGCCAGCAGTCCGATAACAGGGGGAGCGGACGAGCAGTACTTC. Translation: CASSPITGGADEQYF.